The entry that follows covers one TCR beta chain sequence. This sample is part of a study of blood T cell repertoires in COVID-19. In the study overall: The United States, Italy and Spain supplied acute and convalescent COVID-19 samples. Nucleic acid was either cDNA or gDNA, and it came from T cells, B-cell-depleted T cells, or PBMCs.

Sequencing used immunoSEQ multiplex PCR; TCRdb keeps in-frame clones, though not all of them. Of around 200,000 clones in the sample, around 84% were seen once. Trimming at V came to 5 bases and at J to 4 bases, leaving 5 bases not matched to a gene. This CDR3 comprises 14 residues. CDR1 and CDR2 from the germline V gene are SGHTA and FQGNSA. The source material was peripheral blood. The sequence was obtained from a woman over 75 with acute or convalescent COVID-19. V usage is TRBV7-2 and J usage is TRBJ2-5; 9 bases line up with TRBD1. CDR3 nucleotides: TGTGCCAGCAGCGCAGGACAGGGGCGAGAGACCCAGTACTTC. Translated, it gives CASSAGQGRETQYF.